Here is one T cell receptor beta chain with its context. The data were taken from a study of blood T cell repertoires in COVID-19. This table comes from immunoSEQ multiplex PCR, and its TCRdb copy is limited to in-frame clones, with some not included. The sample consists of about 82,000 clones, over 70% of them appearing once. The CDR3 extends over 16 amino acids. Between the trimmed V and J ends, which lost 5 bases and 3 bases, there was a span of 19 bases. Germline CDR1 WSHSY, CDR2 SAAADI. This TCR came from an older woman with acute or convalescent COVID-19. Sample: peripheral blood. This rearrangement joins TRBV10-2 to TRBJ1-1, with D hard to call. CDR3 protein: CASSSVAGLRYTEAFF. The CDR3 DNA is TGCGCCAGCAGTTCGGTAGCGGGGTTGAGGTACACTGAAGCTTTCTTT.